This T cell receptor beta chain is from a study of blood T cell repertoires in COVID-19. Study summary: In each case, the material was cDNA or gDNA derived from T cells, B-cell-depleted T cells, or PBMCs.

V was clipped by 7 bases and J by 6 bases, with 15 bases between them. The CDR3 sequence is 14 residues long. Germline-derived CDR1 and CDR2 are LGHDT and YNNKEL (reference sequence). Original analysis: Cell counts per sample came from amplifying reference gene primers. Method: immunoSEQ multiplex PCR; TCRdb's copy keeps in-frame clones and lacks some. V, J and clone size derive from that table, while D and trimming were established from the DNA sequence. Of some 380,000 clones listed, nearly 90% are singletons. Clinical histories supplied by participants themselves formed the basis of cohort assignment.

This chain joins TRBV3-1 (or the pseudogene TRBV3-2) and TRBJ2-2; D may be TRBD2 (6 bases). The sequencing sample was made of PBMCs or T cells enriched from blood (not recorded which). This sequence originates from a woman aged 40 to 55 with acute COVID-19. CDR3 DNA: TGTGCCAGCACACGGGGGTATCCGGCCGGGGAGCTGTTTTTT. Its protein product is CASTRGYPAGELFF.